This T cell receptor (beta chain) was sequenced in a study of blood T cell repertoires in COVID-19. Study-wide context: Researchers got acute and convalescent COVID-19 samples from the United States, Italy and Spain. T cells, B-cell-depleted T cells, or PBMCs supplied cDNA or gDNA.

Original methodology: Amplification with reference gene primers provided the estimates of nucleated cell counts. The protocol was immunoSEQ multiplex PCR, while the TCRdb copy is restricted to in-frame clones and leaves out a portion. The V and J calls and the clone size are those of that table, but D and trimming were determined from the DNA. Here the sample spans about 250,000 clones, about 90% being singletons. Germline CDR1 SGHTA, CDR2 FQGNSA. This CDR3 has 14 amino acids. Deletions cut 5 bases from V and 1 base from J, with 11 bases between. The sample was peripheral blood. The chain has TRBV7-2 and TRBJ1-1; a weak D match, TRBD1 (5 bases). This TCR was sampled from an elderly man with acute or convalescent COVID-19. CDR3 nucleotides: TGTGCCAGCAGCCAGGGTAGGGGGAACACTGAAGCTTTCTTT. It yields the protein CASSQGRGNTEAFF.